The 27 T cell receptor beta chains reported below all come from one sample, sequenced in a study of PD-L1 blockade in urothelial cancer. TCRdb's table, derived via immunoSEQ multiplex PCR, lists solely in-frame clones and lacks some. The table has 98,000 or so clones, 90% seen once; the top ten hold 1.5% to 2%. Indicated time point: pretreatment peripheral blood. This specimen was PBMCs, taken around atezolizumab (anti-PD-L1) treatment. The receptors here all came from a man aged 55-75 years with urothelial cancer.

The rearrangement joins TRBV5-4 to TRBJ2-7; TRBD1 matches 7 bases. Unmatched junction bases numbered 12, after V lost 0 bases and J lost 6 bases. Germline lookup yields CDR1 SGHNT and CDR2 YYREEE (reference sequence). The CDR3 loop spans 16 amino acids. The CDR3 protein is CASSLGQGGGRGEQYF. CDR3 nucleotide sequence: TGTGCCAGCAGCTTGGGACAGGGTGGGGGAAGGGGCGAGCAGTACTTC.

The chain has TRBV7-9 and TRBJ1-3; D gene uncertain. V lost 1 base, J lost 0 bases, and 10 bases lay in between. CDR1 and CDR2 from the germline V gene are SEHNR and FQNEAQ (reference sequence). This CDR3 is 16 amino acids long. Here the CDR3 reads CASSLGGTNSGNTIYF. CDR3 nucleotide sequence: TGTGCCAGCAGCTTAGGAGGTACAAACTCTGGAAACACCATATATTTT.

The rearrangement joins TRBV6-1 to TRBJ2-3, with 7 bases matching TRBD2. Germline CDR1 is MNHNS and CDR2 is SASEGT. V was clipped by 5 bases and J by 11 bases; unmatched bases: 10. CDR3 size: 13 residues. The CDR3 sequence is CASSPETSIGQYF. For the CDR3, the DNA is TGTGCCAGCAGTCCCGAGACTAGCATCGGGCAGTATTTT.

This chain connects TRBV6-6 to TRBJ1-6; TRBD1 aligns across 9 bases. Germline trimming cut 4 bases from V and 9 bases from J; bases unmatched to any gene: 7. This CDR3 contains 15 residues. CDR1 is MNHNY, CDR2 SVGAGI, per germline (reference sequence). CDR3 protein: CASSFGTGTFSPLHF. The CDR3 nucleotides are TGTGCCAGCAGTTTTGGGACAGGGACTTTTTCACCCCTCCACTTT.

This chain uses TRBV7-3 with TRBJ2-4, with D unclear. CDR3 size: 18 residues. V lost 4 bases to trimming and J lost 0 bases, with 19 bases between them. CDR1 and CDR2 from the germline V gene are SGHTA and FQGTGA. The CDR3 reads CASSSPGERILAKNIQYF. Here the CDR3 DNA reads TGTGCCAGCAGCTCCCCCGGTGAGCGCATTTTAGCCAAAAACATTCAGTACTTC.

This clone was recorded only once. CDR3 amino acids: CASSVGNSNYGYTF. CDR3 DNA sequence: TGTGCCAGCAGCGTAGGGAACAGTAACTATGGCTACACCTTC. The chain couples TRBV9 to TRBJ1-2; D is uncertain. The CDR3 runs to 14 residues. V lost 0 bases to trimming and J lost 1 base, with 7 bases between them. Germline lookup yields CDR1 SGDLS and CDR2 YYNGEE.

This chain connects TRBV5-1 to TRBJ2-5; D unresolved. CDR1 SGHRS and CDR2 YFSETQ come from the germline V gene. The CDR3 spans 11 residues. The ends were cut back, 3 bases at V and 2 bases at J, with 2 bases in the middle. The CDR3 reads CASSSQETQYF. The CDR3 DNA sequence: TGCGCCAGCAGCTCGCAAGAGACCCAGTACTTC.

This clone was observed once. This sequence joins TRBV2 and TRBJ1-1, with TRBD1 matching over 8 bases. The CDR3 is made up of 15 amino acids. J gave up 1 base and V 4 bases, and 5 bases lay outside the gene matches. Germline V lookup: CDR1 SNHLY, CDR2 FYNNEI. For the CDR3, the DNA is TGTGCCAGCAGTGTCAGGGGGCTCAGGAACACTGAAGCTTTCTTT. It is translated as CASSVRGLRNTEAFF.

V gene TRBV25-1 combines with J gene TRBJ2-7, with 7 bases identical to TRBD1. V shed 4 bases and J 4 bases; nucleotides not matched to a gene: 4. Germline CDR1 MGHDK, CDR2 SYGVNS. The CDR3 runs to 13 residues. This CDR3 reads CASSGGTVYEQYF. DNA for the CDR3: TGTGCCAGCAGTGGGGGGACAGTATACGAGCAGTACTTC.

J is TRBJ1-1 and V is TRBV4-2, with 7 nucleotides matching TRBD1. The germline CDR1 and CDR2 sequences are LGHNA and YNFKEQ. This CDR3 has 14 amino acids. Trimming removed 4 bases from V and 8 bases from J; junction bases left unmatched: 10. In nucleotides, the CDR3 is TGTGCCAGCAGCCTAGCCACACAGGGGACCGAAGCTTTCTTT. Translating it yields CASSLATQGTEAFF.

The chain links TRBV7-9 to TRBJ2-3, with TRBD2 identical over 10 bases. Germline CDR1 and CDR2: SEHNR and FQNEAQ (reference sequence). The CDR3 loop spans 13 amino acids. V was pared by 2 bases and J by 14 bases, with 7 bases of the junction left unmatched. The CDR3 loop is CASSLPGSGRRYF. The DNA of the CDR3 is TGTGCCAGCAGCTTACCTGGTAGCGGGAGGAGGTATTTT.

This chain connects TRBV4-3 to TRBJ1-2, with 9 bases identical to TRBD1. V was pared by 2 bases and J by 1 base, with 2 bases of the junction left unmatched. CDR1 LGHNA and CDR2 YSLEER come from the germline V gene. CDR3 size: 15 residues. The CDR3 DNA follows: TGCGCCAGCAGCCAACAGGGACAGGGTAACTATGGCTACACCTTC. It encodes CASSQQGQGNYGYTF.

The chain uses TRBV18 and TRBJ1-5; 7 positions match TRBD1. The length of the CDR3 is 14 residues. V lost 4 bases to trimming and J lost 2 bases; unmatched junction nucleotides: 2. Per germline, CDR1 KGHSH and CDR2 LQKENI. CDR3 region: CASSLGQGNQPQHF. The CDR3 DNA follows: TGTGCCAGCTCACTTGGACAGGGCAATCAGCCCCAGCATTTT. The full variable domain, in which reference TRBV18 and TRBJ1-5 provide the parts outside the CDR3, is NAGVMQNPRHLVRRRGQEARLRCSPMKGHSHVYWYRQLPEEGLKFMVYLQKENIIDESGMPKERFSAEFPKEGPSILRIQQVVRGDSAAYFCASSLGQGNQPQHFGDGTRLSIL.

The V gene is TRBV2, the J gene TRBJ1-5, with 8 bases fitting TRBD1. The J segment lost 2 bases and the V segment lost 6 bases, leaving 6 bases of the junction unmatched. CDR1 SNHLY and CDR2 FYNNEI come from the germline V gene. The CDR3 is 15 residues long. The CDR3 coding sequence is TGTGCCAGCAGACAGGACAGGGTACGCAATCAGCCCCAGCATTTT. It codes for CASRQDRVRNQPQHF.

The J gene is TRBJ2-2, the V gene TRBV6-1; 10 nucleotides line up with TRBD2. Trimming took 1 base from V and 1 from J; bases not matched to a gene: 0. The CDR3 contains 16 residues. Looked up from germline, CDR1 is MNHNS and CDR2 is SASEGT. Written as DNA, the CDR3 is TGTGCCAGCAGTGAAGGACTAGCGGGGAACACCGGGGAGCTGTTTTTT. Residues: CASSEGLAGNTGELFF.

J is TRBJ2-7 and V is TRBV7-6; maybe TRBD1 (6 bases). The CDR3 totals 15 residues. V dropped 5 bases and J dropped 3 bases, with 17 bases sitting between them. From germline, CDR1 is SGHVS and CDR2 FNYEAQ. CDR3 DNA: TGTGCCAGCAGCCAAGACAGGATCGTACTCTACGAGCAGTACTTC. Its translation: CASSQDRIVLYEQYF.

The chain links TRBV7-8 to TRBJ1-2; D remains unclear. The ends were cut back, 3 bases at V and 5 bases at J, with 7 bases in the middle. The germline V gene has CDR1 SGHVS and CDR2 FQNEAQ. CDR3 length: 12 residues. The CDR3 region has the DNA TGTGCCAGCAGCTTCGGAGGGTATGGCTACACCTTC. It specifies CASSFGGYGYTF.

This rearrangement joins TRBV28 to TRBJ2-5; 8 bases align to TRBD2. CDR1 is MDHEN, CDR2 SYDVKM, per germline. There are 14 residues in the CDR3. After removal of 6 bases from V and 2 bases from J, the junction contained 5 bases not matched to a gene. CDR3 nucleotides: TGTGCCAGCAGGTTAGCGGGGCTTCAAGAGACCCAGTACTTC. Its translation: CASRLAGLQETQYF.

CDR3 protein: CASSGIAGGPPEQYF. The CDR3, as DNA: TGTGCCAGCAGCGGAATAGCGGGAGGGCCACCCGAGCAGTACTTC. This sequence joins TRBV7-2 and TRBJ2-7, with 11 bases fitting TRBD2. The CDR3 has 15 amino acids. V lost 5 bases, J lost 6 bases, and 9 bases stayed unmatched. The germline V gene encodes CDR1 SGHTA and CDR2 FQGNSA.

The chain combines TRBV2 with TRBJ2-7; 7 positions match TRBD1. Germline V CDR1 and CDR2: SNHLY, FYNNEI. The junction had 9 bases not matched to a gene; V was cut back by 7 bases and J by 6 bases. This CDR3 has 13 residues. CDR3 sequence reads: CASNTGDQVEQYF. The CDR3 region has the DNA TGTGCCAGCAACACAGGGGATCAAGTCGAGCAGTACTTC.

The chain couples TRBV11-2 to TRBJ2-1, with 14 bases that match TRBD2. Trimming cost V 5 bases and J 5 bases; bases outside gene matches: 8. Germline-derived CDR1 and CDR2 are SGHAT and FQNNGV. This CDR3 region has 17 residues. CDR3 sequence reads: CASSPKRLAGGDNEQFF. The CDR3 nucleotides are TGTGCCAGCAGCCCTAAGAGACTAGCGGGAGGGGACAATGAGCAGTTCTTC.

CDR3 in amino acids: CASSSTTNAGGQYF. The DNA for the CDR3 is TGTGCCAGCAGCTCTACAACTAATGCCGGGGGGCAGTACTTC. This chain uses TRBV11-2 with TRBJ2-7, with D perhaps TRBD2 (6 bases). The CDR3 is made up of 14 amino acids. The V and J ends lost 4 bases and 9 bases respectively, with 19 bases between them. Germline-derived CDR1 and CDR2 are SGHAT and FQNNGV.

V usage is TRBV28 and J usage is TRBJ2-2, with a possible D match to TRBD1 (5 bases). This CDR3 contains 12 residues. Germline lookup yields CDR1 MDHEN and CDR2 SYDVKM. V dropped 3 bases and J dropped 7 bases, with 6 bases sitting between them. The CDR3 nucleotides read TGTGCCAGCAGTTTTAGGGGCGGGGAGCTGTTTTTT. This encodes CASSFRGGELFF. The variable domain in full, with the rest retrieved from reference TRBV28 and TRBJ2-2, is DVKVTQSSRYLVKRTGEKVFLECVQDMDHENMFWYRQDPGLGLRLIYFSYDVKMKEKGDIPEGYSVSREKKERFSLILESASTNQTSMYLCASSFRGGELFFGEGSRLTVL.

The V gene is TRBV5-1, the J gene TRBJ2-5; 7 bases are shared with TRBD2. CDR1 SGHRS and CDR2 YFSETQ come from the germline V gene. This CDR3 has 14 amino acids. The junction had 5 bases not matched to a gene; V was cut back by 2 bases and J by 4 bases. CDR3 in DNA: TGCGCCAGCAGCTTAGGTTCGGGGGGAGAGACCCAGTACTTC. Amino acid sequence: CASSLGSGGETQYF. The full variable domain, in which reference TRBV5-1 and TRBJ2-5 provide the parts outside the CDR3, is KAGVTQTPRYLIKTRGQQVTLSCSPISGHRSVSWYQQTPGQGLQFLFEYFSETQRNKGNFPGRFSGRQFSNSRSEMNVSTLELGDSALYLCASSLGSGGETQYFGPGTRLLVL.

This clone was counted between two and nine times. The rearrangement joins TRBV7-9 to TRBJ2-7; 11 bases are a match to TRBD1. CDR1 and CDR2 from the germline V gene are SEHNR and FQNEAQ (reference sequence). V gave up 1 base and J gave up 1 base; unmatched junction bases: 3. The CDR3 extends over 16 amino acids. The CDR3 spells CASSLVRDRGSYEQYF. CDR3 sequence (DNA): TGTGCCAGCAGCTTAGTACGGGACAGGGGGTCCTACGAGCAGTACTTC.

This chain links TRBV7-2 with TRBJ2-1; TRBD2 aligns across 10 bases. The CDR3 sequence is 15 residues long. The germline V gene has CDR1 SGHTA and CDR2 FQGNSA. J lost 7 bases, V lost 5 bases, and 8 bases had no gene match. CDR3 in amino acids: CASSEAGGERNEQFF. Here the CDR3 DNA reads TGTGCCAGCAGCGAAGCGGGAGGGGAAAGGAATGAGCAGTTCTTC.

The V gene is TRBV6-1, the J gene TRBJ1-4, with D perhaps matching TRBD1 (5 bases). This CDR3 is 15 amino acids long. Trimming took 7 bases from V and 1 from J, leaving 13 bases between them. Germline loops: CDR1 MNHNS, CDR2 SASEGT. Here the CDR3 reads CASKLSTGTNEKLFF. The DNA of the CDR3 is TGTGCCAGCAAACTCTCAACAGGAACTAATGAAAAACTGTTTTTT.